This paragraph covers one T cell receptor beta chain sequence. These data belong to a study of control samples from healthy donors and cancer patients. This CDR3 is 14 amino acids long. Germline values: CDR1 LNHNV, CDR2 YYDKDF (reference sequence). V was cut by 3 bases and J by 5 bases, with 10 bases left in between. Assay: immunoSEQ multiplex PCR; the TCRdb copy retains only in-frame clones and omits some. The sample consists of about 160,000 clones, over 85% of them appearing once. The source is a man aged 25 to 45 in good health. Source material: blood. V usage is TRBV15 and J usage is TRBJ2-2, with D maybe TRBD1 (6 bases). For the CDR3, the DNA is TGTGCCACCAGCAGCCTCGGACAGACCGGGGAGCTGTTTTTT. Encoded protein: CATSSLGQTGELFF.